The clone carrying this T cell receptor (beta chain) occurred a few times. Its specificity is not known. Deletions cut 7 bases from V and 5 bases from J, with 13 bases between. The CDR3 covers 13 residues. Looked up from germline, CDR1 is SEHNR and CDR2 is FQNEAQ (reference sequence). These data belong to a study of T cell repertoires in cytomegalovirus infection. TCRdb re-called the reads with MiXCR, one entry per CDR3 protein. The sample holds about 20,000 distinct CDR3 sequences, 42% seen once. The chain uses TRBV7-9 and TRBJ2-3; D is ambiguous. The sequence derives from a human donor in good health (CMV status not recorded). Some clones in this sample may be carry-over from other donors' samples. The specimen comprised CD8+ T cells from cultured PBMCs, sampled from culture after CMV antigen stimulation. This CDR3 is CASTESGEDTQYF. In DNA form, the CDR3 reads TGTGCCAGCACCGAATCAGGAGAAGATACGCAGTATTTT.